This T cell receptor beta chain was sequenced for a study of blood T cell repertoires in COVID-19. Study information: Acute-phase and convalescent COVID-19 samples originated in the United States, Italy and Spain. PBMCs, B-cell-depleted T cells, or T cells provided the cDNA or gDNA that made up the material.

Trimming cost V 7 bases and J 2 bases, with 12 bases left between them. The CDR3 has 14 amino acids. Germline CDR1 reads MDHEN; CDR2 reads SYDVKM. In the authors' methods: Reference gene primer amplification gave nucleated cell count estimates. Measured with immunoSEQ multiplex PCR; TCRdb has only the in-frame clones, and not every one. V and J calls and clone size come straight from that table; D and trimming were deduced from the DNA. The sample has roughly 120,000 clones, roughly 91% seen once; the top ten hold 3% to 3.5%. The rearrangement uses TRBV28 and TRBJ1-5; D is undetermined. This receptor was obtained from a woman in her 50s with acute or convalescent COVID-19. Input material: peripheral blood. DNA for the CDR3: TGTGCCAGCATCGGCCCGGCGGGCAATCAGCCCCAGCATTTT. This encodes CASIGPAGNQPQHF. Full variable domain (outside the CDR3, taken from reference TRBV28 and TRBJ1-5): DVKVTQSSRYLVKRTGEKVFLECVQDMDHENMFWYRQDPGLGLRLIYFSYDVKMKEKGDIPEGYSVSREKKERFSLILESASTNQTSMYLCASIGPAGNQPQHFGDGTRLSIL.